One and the same sample provided the 18 T cell receptor beta chains below, sequenced in a study of T cell clonotyping in hematopoietic cell transplantation. Assay: immunoSEQ multiplex PCR; the TCRdb copy retains only in-frame clones and omits some. The sample has over 25,000 clones, more than 60% seen once. The time point denotes: recipient sample about 28 days before transplant, after cytoreduction. Material: peripheral blood mononuclear cells, obtained before stem cell transplant. These receptors were taken from a young woman with chronic myeloid leukemia. Some clones in this sample may be carry-over from other donors' samples.

The chain carries TRBV30 and TRBJ2-3; no clear D. This CDR3 contains 12 residues. V was cut by 5 bases and J by 5 bases, with 11 bases left in between. Per germline, CDR1 GTSNPN and CDR2 SVGIG (reference sequence). The CDR3 region has the DNA TGTGCCTGGGCGCCACAGCAAGATACGCAGTATTTT. This gives the protein CAWAPQQDTQYF.

This clone was picked up a small number of times. The chain links TRBV28 to TRBJ1-2, with D tentatively TRBD1 (5 bases). CDR1 is MDHEN and CDR2 is SYDVKM in the germline V gene. Between the trimmed V and J ends, which lost 7 bases and 4 bases, there was a span of 16 bases. The CDR3 sequence is 14 residues long. The CDR3 DNA reads as TGTGCCAGCAAAGCAACCCCGACAGTCTATGGCTACACCTTC. Amino acid sequence: CASKATPTVYGYTF.

V is TRBV30 and J is TRBJ2-1; D may correspond to TRBD1 or TRBD2 (5 bases each). V was cut by 2 bases and J by 9 bases, with 11 bases left in between. The CDR3 length is 12 residues. Germline assignment: CDR1 GTSNPN and CDR2 SVGIG (reference sequence). The CDR3 region has the DNA TGTGCCTGGAGTCGGGGACCCGTTGAGCAGTTCTTC. It translates to CAWSRGPVEQFF.

The chain has TRBV5-4 and TRBJ2-7, with D perhaps matching TRBD2 (6 bases). The CDR3 contains 14 residues. Trimming left V 3 bases short and J 1 base short, with 11 bases between. Germline values: CDR1 SGHNT, CDR2 YYREEE (reference sequence). DNA for the CDR3: TGTGCCAGCAGCTCTCCCGGGACTTCCTACGAGCAGTACGTC. Its protein product is CASSSPGTSYEQYV.

The chain uses TRBV4-1 and TRBJ1-2; D ambiguous. The ends were cut back, 0 bases at V and 1 base at J, with 12 bases in the middle. CDR3 length equals 16 residues. Germline values: CDR1 MGHRA, CDR2 YSYEKL. CDR3: CASSQDGMVHNYGYTF. CDR3 DNA: TGCGCCAGCAGCCAAGATGGTATGGTCCATAACTATGGCTACACCTTC.

The chain has TRBV30 and TRBJ1-1; D is ambiguous. The V end lost 0 bases, the J end lost 4 bases, and 12 bases lay between the germline ends. The CDR3 is made up of 14 amino acids. Looked up from germline, CDR1 is GTSNPN and CDR2 is SVGIG (reference sequence). CDR3 sequence (DNA): TGTGCCTGGAGTGTAATGCCCCCCCTCACTGAAGCTTTCTTT. Amino acids: CAWSVMPPLTEAFF.

The V and J genes are TRBV5-4 and TRBJ2-2; weak D call: TRBD2 (6 bases). In germline, CDR1 is SGHNT, CDR2 YYREEE (reference sequence). This CDR3 region has 13 residues. Between the trimmed V and J ends, which lost 4 bases and 6 bases, there was a span of 10 bases. The CDR3 region is CASSLGGAGELFF. The CDR3 DNA is TGTGCCAGCAGCCTCGGAGGGGCCGGGGAGCTGTTTTTT.

The chain combines TRBV30 with TRBJ1-3; maybe TRBD1 (6 bases). The CDR3 length is 13 residues. The V gene lost 1 base and the J gene lost 9 bases, with 13 bases spanning the gap. CDR1 GTSNPN and CDR2 SVGIG come from the germline V gene (reference sequence). The CDR3 reads CAWSAERGVTIYF. In nucleotides, the CDR3 is TGTGCCTGGAGTGCCGAAAGGGGGGTCACCATATATTTT.

The V call is TRBV6-1, the J call TRBJ1-2, with no clear D. From germline, CDR1 is MNHNS and CDR2 SASEGT. This CDR3 is 14 amino acids long. The V end lost 2 bases, the J end lost 6 bases, and 13 bases lay between the germline ends. As DNA, the CDR3 is TGTGCCAGCAGTGAACCGGACCGCGGGAATGGCTACACCTTC. It codes for CASSEPDRGNGYTF.

The chain uses TRBV5-6 and TRBJ2-1; D gene uncertain. Germline V gene data show CDR1 as SGHDT and CDR2 as YYEEEE. The V end was cut by 6 bases, the J end by 4 bases, with 14 bases between. This CDR3 is built from 14 residues. CDR3 region: CASTRIGPYNEQFF. DNA of the CDR3: TGTGCCAGCACCCGGATAGGGCCTTACAATGAGCAGTTCTTC.

V gene TRBV6-1 combines with J gene TRBJ2-7; D is uncertain. Per the germline V gene, CDR1 is MNHNS and CDR2 is SASEGT. The V end lost 4 bases, the J end lost 0 bases, and 10 bases lay between the germline ends. This CDR3 is 14 amino acids long. The CDR3, as DNA: TGTGCCAGCAGTGCCGGGCTACTCTCCTACGAGCAGTACGTC. This translates into CASSAGLLSYEQYV.

This clone appeared a few times. The chain is built from TRBV7-6 and TRBJ1-1; no definite D call. The CDR3 consists of 12 residues. The germline CDR1 and CDR2 sequences are SGHVS and FNYEAQ. The V end lost 4 bases, the J end lost 6 bases, and 9 bases lay between the germline ends. CDR3 nucleotides: TGTGCCAGCAGCTCCGGACTTTCTGAAGCTTTCTTT. It translates to CASSSGLSEAFF.

This clone has only one observation. CDR3 coding DNA: TGCAGCGCTGCGGTTGGGGGGGCGCCTGGCTATGGCTACACCTTC. Its protein product is CSAAVGGAPGYGYTF. The gene calls are TRBV29-1 and TRBJ1-2; tentatively, D is TRBD1 (6 bases). The germline V gene has CDR1 SQVTM and CDR2 ANQGSEA. V was trimmed by 7 bases and J by 4 bases, leaving 22 bases between them. The CDR3 runs to 15 residues.

The chain links TRBV7-2 to TRBJ2-7; maybe TRBD1 (5 bases). Trimming stripped 5 bases from V and 4 bases from J, with 18 bases between. This CDR3 is built from 15 residues. Germline CDR1 and CDR2: SGHTA and FQGNSA. CDR3 loop: CASSLGQGRGYEQYF. The CDR3 DNA follows: TGTGCCAGCAGCCTCGGCCAGGGTCGAGGATACGAGCAGTACTTC.

The rearrangement uses TRBV30 and TRBJ2-5, with 10 nucleotides matching TRBD2. The germline gives CDR1 GTSNPN, CDR2 SVGIG (reference sequence). V was pared by 5 bases and J by 3 bases, with 3 bases of the junction left unmatched. CDR3 size: 13 residues. The CDR3 reads CAWALAGKETQYF. CDR3 DNA: TGTGCCTGGGCACTAGCGGGGAAAGAGACCCAGTACTTC.

This rearrangement joins TRBV27 to TRBJ2-1; TRBD1 matches 12 bases. The V and J ends lost 2 bases and 8 bases, in that order; junction bases with no gene match: 10. CDR3 size: 17 residues. Germline assignment: CDR1 MNHEY and CDR2 SMNVEV (reference sequence). As DNA, the CDR3 is TGTGCCAGCAGTTTACCCGCAGGGACAGGGGGCGAATATGAGCAGTTCTTC. This sequence encodes CASSLPAGTGGEYEQFF.

This chain uses TRBV20-1 with TRBJ1-1; 9 bases line up with TRBD1. CDR1 and CDR2 from the germline V gene are DFQATT and SNEGSKA (reference sequence). The CDR3 extends over 11 amino acids. V dropped 6 bases and J dropped 12; count of bases not matched to a gene: 8. Here the CDR3 DNA reads TGCAGTGCCGTGGGGGACAGGGCAACTTTCTTT. This gives the protein CSAVGDRATFF.

The chain uses TRBV30 and TRBJ1-1; D is ambiguous. The germline CDR1 and CDR2 sequences are GTSNPN and SVGIG (reference sequence). The CDR3 contains 14 residues. V was pared by 3 bases and J by 5 bases, with 16 bases between. The CDR3 nucleotides read TGTGCCTGGAGGGTCATAGGGAAGAGAACTGAAGCTTTCTTT. This translates into CAWRVIGKRTEAFF.